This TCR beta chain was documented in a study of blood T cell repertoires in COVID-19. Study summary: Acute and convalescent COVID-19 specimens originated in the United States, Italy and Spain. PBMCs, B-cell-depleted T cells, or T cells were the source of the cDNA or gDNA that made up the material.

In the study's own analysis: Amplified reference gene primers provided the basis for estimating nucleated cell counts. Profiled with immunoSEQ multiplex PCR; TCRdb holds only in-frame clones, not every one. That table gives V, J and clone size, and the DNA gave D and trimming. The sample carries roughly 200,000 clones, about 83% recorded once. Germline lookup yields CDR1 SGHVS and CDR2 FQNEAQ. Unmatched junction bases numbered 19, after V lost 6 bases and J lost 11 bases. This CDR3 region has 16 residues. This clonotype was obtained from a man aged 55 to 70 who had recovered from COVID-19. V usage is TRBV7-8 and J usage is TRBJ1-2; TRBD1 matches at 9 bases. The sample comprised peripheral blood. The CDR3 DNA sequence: TGTGCCAGCAGTCAACAGGGGGCGGGGGATATATTTTGGTACACCTTC. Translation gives CASSQQGAGDIFWYTF.